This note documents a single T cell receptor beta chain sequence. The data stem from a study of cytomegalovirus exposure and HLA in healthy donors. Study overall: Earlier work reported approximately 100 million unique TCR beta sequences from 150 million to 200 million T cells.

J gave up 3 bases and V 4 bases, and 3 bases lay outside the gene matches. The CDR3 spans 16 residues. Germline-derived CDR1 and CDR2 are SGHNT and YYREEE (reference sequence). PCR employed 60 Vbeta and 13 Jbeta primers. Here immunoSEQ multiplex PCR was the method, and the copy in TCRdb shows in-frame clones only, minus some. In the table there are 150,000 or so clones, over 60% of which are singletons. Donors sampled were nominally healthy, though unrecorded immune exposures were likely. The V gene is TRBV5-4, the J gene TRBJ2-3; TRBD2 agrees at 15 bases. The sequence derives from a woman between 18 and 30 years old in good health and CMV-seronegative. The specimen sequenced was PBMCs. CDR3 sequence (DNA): TGTGCCAGCAGCCCCGGGACTAGCGGGGGGACAGATACGCAGTATTTT. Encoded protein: CASSPGTSGGTDTQYF.